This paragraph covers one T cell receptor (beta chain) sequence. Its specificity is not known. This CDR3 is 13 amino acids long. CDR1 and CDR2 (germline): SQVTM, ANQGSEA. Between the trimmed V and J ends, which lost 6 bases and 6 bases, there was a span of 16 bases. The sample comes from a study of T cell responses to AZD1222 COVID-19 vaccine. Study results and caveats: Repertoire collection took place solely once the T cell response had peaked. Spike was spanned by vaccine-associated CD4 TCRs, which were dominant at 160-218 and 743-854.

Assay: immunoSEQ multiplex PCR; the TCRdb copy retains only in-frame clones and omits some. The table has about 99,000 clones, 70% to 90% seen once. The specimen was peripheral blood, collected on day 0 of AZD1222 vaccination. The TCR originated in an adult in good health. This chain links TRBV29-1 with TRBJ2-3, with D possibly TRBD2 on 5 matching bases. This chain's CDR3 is CSVAEGQRDTQYF. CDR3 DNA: TGCAGCGTCGCCGAGGGCCAAAGGGATACGCAGTATTTT.